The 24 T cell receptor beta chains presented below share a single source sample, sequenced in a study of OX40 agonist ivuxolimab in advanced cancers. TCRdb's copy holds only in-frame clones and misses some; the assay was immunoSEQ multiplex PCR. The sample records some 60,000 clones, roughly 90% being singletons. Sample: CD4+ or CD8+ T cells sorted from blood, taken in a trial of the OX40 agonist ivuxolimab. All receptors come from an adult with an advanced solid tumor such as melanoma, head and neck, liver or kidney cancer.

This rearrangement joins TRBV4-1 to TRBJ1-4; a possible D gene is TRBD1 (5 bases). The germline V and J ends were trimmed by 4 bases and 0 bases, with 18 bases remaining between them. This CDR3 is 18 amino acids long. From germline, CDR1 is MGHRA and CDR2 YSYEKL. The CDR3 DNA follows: TGCGCCAGCAGCCCCGGACAAGCCCACCTTGCAACTAATGAAAAACTGTTTTTT. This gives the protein CASSPGQAHLATNEKLFF.

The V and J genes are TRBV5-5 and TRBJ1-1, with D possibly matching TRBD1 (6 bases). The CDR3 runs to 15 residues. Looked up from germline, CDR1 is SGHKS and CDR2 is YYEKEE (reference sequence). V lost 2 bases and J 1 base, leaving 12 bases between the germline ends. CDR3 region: CASSFGGGWNTEAFF. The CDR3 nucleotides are TGTGCCAGCAGCTTCGGGGGCGGTTGGAACACTGAAGCTTTCTTT.

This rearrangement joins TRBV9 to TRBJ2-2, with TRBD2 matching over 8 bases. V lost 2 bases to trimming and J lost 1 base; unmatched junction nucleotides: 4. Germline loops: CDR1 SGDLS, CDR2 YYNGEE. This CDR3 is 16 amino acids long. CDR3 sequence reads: CASSVFLAGNTGELFF. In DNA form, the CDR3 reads TGTGCCAGCAGCGTCTTCCTAGCGGGGAACACCGGGGAGCTGTTTTTT. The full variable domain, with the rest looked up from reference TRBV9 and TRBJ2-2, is DSGVTQTPKHLITATGQRVTLRCSPRSGDLSVYWYQQSLDQGLQFLIQYYNGEERAKGNILERFSAQQFPDLHSELNLSSLELGDSALYFCASSVFLAGNTGELFFGEGSRLTVL.

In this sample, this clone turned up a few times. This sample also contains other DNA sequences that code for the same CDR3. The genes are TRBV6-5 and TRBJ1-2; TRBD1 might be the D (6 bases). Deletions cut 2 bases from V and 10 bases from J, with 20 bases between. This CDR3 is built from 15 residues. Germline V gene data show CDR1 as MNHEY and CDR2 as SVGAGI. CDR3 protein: CASSYGGGAGEDYTF. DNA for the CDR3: TGTGCCAGCAGTTACGGCGGGGGCGCGGGGGAGGACTACACCTTC.

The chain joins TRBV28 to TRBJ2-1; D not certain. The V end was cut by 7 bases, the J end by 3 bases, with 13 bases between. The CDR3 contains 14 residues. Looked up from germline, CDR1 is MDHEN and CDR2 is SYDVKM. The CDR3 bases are TGTGCCAGCAATCGGGTTGCACACTACAATGAGCAGTTCTTC. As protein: CASNRVAHYNEQFF.

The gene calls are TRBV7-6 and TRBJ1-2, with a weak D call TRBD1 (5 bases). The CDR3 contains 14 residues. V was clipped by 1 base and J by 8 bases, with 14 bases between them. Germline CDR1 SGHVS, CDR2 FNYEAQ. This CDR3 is CASSLEKAGTGYTF. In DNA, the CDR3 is TGTGCCAGCAGCTTAGAAAAGGCAGGGACGGGCTACACCTTC.

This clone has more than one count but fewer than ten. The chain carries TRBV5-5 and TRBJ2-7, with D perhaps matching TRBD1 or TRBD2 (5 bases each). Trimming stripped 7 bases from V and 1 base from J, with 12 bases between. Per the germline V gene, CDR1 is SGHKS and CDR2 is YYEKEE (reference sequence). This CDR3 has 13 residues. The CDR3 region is CASSGDGSYEQYF. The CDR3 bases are TGTGCCAGCTCCGGGGACGGGTCCTACGAGCAGTACTTC.

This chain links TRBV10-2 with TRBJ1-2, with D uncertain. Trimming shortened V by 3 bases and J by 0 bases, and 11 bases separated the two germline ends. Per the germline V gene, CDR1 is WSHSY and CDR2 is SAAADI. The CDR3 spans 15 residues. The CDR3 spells CASSDQVTTNYGYTF. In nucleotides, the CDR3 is TGCGCCAGCAGTGACCAGGTGACAACTAACTATGGCTACACCTTC.

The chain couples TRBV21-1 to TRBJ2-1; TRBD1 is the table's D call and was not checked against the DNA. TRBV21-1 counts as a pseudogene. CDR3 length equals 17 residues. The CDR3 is CASSKVWGDRRYNEQFF. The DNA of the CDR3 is TGTGCCAGCAGCAAAGTGTGGGGGGACAGACGGTACAATGAGCAGTTCTTC.

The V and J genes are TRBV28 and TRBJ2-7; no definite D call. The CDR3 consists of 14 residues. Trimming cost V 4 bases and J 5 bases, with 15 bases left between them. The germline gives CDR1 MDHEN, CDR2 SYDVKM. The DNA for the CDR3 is TGTGCCAGCAGTTCCCCCTCGACTTGGGACGAGCAGTACTTC. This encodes CASSSPSTWDEQYF.

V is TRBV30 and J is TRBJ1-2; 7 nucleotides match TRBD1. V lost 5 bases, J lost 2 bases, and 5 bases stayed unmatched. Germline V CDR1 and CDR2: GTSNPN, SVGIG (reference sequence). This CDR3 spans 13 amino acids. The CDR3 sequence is CAWVGQRNYGYTF. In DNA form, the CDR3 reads TGTGCCTGGGTGGGACAGAGGAACTATGGCTACACCTTC. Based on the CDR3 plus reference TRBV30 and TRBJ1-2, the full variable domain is SQTIHQWPATLVQPVGSPLSLECTVEGTSNPNLYWYRQAAGRGLQLLFYSVGIGQISSEVPQNLSASRPQDRQFILSSKKLLLSDSGFYLCAWVGQRNYGYTFGSGTRLTVV.

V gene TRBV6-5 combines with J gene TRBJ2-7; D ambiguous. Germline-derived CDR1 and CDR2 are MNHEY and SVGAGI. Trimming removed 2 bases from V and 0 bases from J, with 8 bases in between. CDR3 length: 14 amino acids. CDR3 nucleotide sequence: TGTGCCAGCAGTTACGAACAGAGCTCCTACGAGCAGTACTTC. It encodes CASSYEQSSYEQYF.

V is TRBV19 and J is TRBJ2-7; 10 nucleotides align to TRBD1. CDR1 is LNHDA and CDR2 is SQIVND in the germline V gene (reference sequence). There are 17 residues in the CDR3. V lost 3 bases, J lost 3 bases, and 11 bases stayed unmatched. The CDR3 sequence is CASSIVPGQGRVYEQYF. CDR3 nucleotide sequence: TGTGCCAGTAGTATTGTCCCGGGACAGGGGAGAGTCTACGAGCAGTACTTC.

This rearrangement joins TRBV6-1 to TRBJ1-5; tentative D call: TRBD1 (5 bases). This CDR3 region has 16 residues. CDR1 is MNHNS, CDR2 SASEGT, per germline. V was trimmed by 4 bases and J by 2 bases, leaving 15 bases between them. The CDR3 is CASSADTRRGNQPQHF. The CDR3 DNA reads TGTGCCAGCAGTGCGGACACCCGGAGGGGCAATCAGCCCCAGCATTTT.

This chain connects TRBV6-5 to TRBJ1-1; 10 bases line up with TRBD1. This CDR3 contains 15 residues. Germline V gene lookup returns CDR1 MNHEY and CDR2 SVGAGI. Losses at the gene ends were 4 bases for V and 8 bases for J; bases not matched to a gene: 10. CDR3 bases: TGTGCCAGCAGTTTAACCCCGGGACAGGGGACGGAAGCTTTCTTT. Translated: CASSLTPGQGTEAFF.

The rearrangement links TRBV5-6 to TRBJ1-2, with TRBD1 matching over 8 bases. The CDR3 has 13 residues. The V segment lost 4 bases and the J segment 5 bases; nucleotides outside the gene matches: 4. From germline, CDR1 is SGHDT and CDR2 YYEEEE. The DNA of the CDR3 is TGTGCCAGCAGCCCGACAGGGGATTATGGCTACACCTTC. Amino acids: CASSPTGDYGYTF.

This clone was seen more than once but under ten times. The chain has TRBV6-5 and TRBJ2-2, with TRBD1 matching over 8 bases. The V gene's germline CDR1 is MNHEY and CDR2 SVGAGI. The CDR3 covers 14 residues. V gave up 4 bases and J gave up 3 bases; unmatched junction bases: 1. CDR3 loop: CASSWGQDTGELFF. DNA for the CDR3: TGTGCCAGCAGTTGGGGACAGGACACCGGGGAGCTGTTTTTT.

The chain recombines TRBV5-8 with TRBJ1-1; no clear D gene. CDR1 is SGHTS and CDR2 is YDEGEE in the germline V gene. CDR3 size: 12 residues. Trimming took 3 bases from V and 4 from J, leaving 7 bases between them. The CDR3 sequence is CASSYRGTEAFF. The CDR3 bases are TGTGCCAGCAGCTACCGGGGCACTGAAGCTTTCTTT.

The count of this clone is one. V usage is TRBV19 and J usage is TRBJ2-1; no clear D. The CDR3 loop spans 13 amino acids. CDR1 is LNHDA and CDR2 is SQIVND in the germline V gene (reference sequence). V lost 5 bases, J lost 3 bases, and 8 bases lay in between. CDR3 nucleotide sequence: TGTGCCAGTAGTTCATGGGTCTACAATGAGCAGTTCTTC. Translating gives CASSSWVYNEQFF.

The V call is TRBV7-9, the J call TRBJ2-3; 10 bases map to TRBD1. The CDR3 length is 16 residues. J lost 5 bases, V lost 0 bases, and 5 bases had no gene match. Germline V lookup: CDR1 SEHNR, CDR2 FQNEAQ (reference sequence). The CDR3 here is CASSLAVTGGRDTQYF. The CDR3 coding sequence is TGTGCCAGCAGCTTAGCCGTGACAGGGGGCAGAGATACGCAGTATTTT. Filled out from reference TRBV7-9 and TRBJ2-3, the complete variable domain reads DTGVSQNPRHKITKRGQNVTFRCDPISEHNRLYWYRQTLGQGPEFLTYFQNEAQLEKSRLLSDRFSAERPKGSFSTLEIQRTEQGDSAMYLCASSLAVTGGRDTQYFGPGTRLTVL.

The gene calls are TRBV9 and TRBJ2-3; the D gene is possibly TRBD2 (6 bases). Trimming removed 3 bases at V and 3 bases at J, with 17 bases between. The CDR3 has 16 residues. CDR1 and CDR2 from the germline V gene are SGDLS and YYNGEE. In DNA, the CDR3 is TGTGCCAGCAGCGCCTGGGGGGTGTCTTTAACAGATACGCAGTATTTT. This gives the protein CASSAWGVSLTDTQYF.

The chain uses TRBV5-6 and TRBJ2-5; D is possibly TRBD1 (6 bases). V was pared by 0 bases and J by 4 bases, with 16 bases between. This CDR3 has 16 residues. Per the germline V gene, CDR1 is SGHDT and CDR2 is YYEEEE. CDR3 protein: CASSLVPGDRAETQYF. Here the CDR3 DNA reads TGTGCCAGCAGCTTGGTTCCAGGGGACCGGGCAGAGACCCAGTACTTC. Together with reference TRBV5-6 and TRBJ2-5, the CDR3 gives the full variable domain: DAGVTQSPTHLIKTRGQQVTLRCSPKSGHDTVSWYQQALGQGPQFIFQYYEEEERQRGNFPDRFSGHQFPNYSSELNVNALLLGDSALYLCASSLVPGDRAETQYFGPGTRLLVL.

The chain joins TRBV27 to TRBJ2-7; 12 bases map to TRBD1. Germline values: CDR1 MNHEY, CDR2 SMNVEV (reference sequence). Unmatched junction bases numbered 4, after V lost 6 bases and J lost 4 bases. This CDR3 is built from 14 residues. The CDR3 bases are TGTGCCAGCAGCTGGGGACAGGGGGCGTACGAGCAGTACTTC. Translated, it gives CASSWGQGAYEQYF.

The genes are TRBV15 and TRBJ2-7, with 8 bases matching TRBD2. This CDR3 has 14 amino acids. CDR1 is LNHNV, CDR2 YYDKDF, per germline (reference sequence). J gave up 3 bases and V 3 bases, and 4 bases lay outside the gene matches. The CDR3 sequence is CATSSRGGFYEQYF. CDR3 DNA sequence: TGTGCCACCAGCAGCCGGGGGGGTTTCTACGAGCAGTACTTC.